Shown below are 30 T cell receptor beta chains from a single sample sequenced in a study of blood T cell repertoires in COVID-19. TCRdb's copy holds only in-frame clones and misses some; the assay was immunoSEQ multiplex PCR. The data contain 74,000 or so clones, around 90% of them seen just once; the ten biggest clones take up about 2.4%. The sequencing input was peripheral blood. These receptors were obtained from a human donor in a cohort sampled during active COVID-19.

The chain has TRBV5-4 and TRBJ2-1; TRBD1 matches at 8 bases. The germline CDR1 and CDR2 sequences are SGHNT and YYREEE (reference sequence). The V and J ends lost 3 bases and 6 bases, in that order; junction bases with no gene match: 5. This CDR3 contains 14 residues. The CDR3 sequence: CASSSRGTGNEQFF. Written as DNA, the CDR3 is TGTGCCAGCAGCTCAAGAGGGACAGGCAATGAGCAGTTCTTC.

Regarding this clone: Other DNA sequences in this specimen translate into the identical CDR3. V and J are TRBV9 and TRBJ1-1, with D possibly being TRBD1 (5 bases). Per the germline V gene, CDR1 is SGDLS and CDR2 is YYNGEE. The CDR3 covers 12 residues. The V end lost 4 bases, the J end lost 2 bases, and 6 bases lay between the germline ends. As DNA, the CDR3 is TGTGCCAGCAGCACAGGTAACACTGAAGCTTTCTTT. Protein product: CASSTGNTEAFF.

This chain connects TRBV4-3 to TRBJ2-5, with D tentatively TRBD2 (5 bases). CDR1 is LGHNA, CDR2 YSLEER, per germline. Trimming pared 0 bases from V and 13 bases from J, leaving 15 bases between. This CDR3 has 13 residues. The CDR3 DNA reads TGCGCCAGCAGCCAAGATGGTCTCGGGGTACCGTACTTC. It codes for CASSQDGLGVPYF.

The CDR3 DNA is TGTGCCTGGAGTACAGGGGGCTTAGGCGAGCAGTACTTC. This gives the protein CAWSTGGLGEQYF. V is TRBV30 and J is TRBJ2-7; 9 bases match TRBD1. The trim removed 2 bases at V and 6 bases at J, leaving 5 bases unmatched. Germline CDR1 is GTSNPN and CDR2 is SVGIG (reference sequence). This CDR3 spans 13 amino acids.

This chain connects TRBV28 to TRBJ1-2, with TRBD1 identical over 7 bases. The CDR3 is 16 amino acids. J was trimmed by 4 bases and V by 2 bases; bases with no gene match: 10. The germline CDR1 and CDR2 sequences are MDHEN and SYDVKM. The CDR3 is CASSLRQGPDIYGYTF. The CDR3 bases are TGTGCCAGCAGTTTAAGACAGGGCCCGGATATCTATGGCTACACCTTC.

This chain links TRBV30 with TRBJ2-7; D possibly corresponds to TRBD2 (5 bases). The germline V gene encodes CDR1 GTSNPN and CDR2 SVGIG (reference sequence). The V gene lost 2 bases and the J gene lost 7 bases, with 9 bases spanning the gap. This CDR3 is 11 amino acids long. The CDR3 region has the DNA TGTGCCTGGAGTCCCCCGGGGGAGCAGTACTTC. Encoded protein: CAWSPPGEQYF.

The gene calls are TRBV25-1 and TRBJ1-4; 8 nucleotides align to TRBD1. CDR1 and CDR2 (germline): MGHDK, SYGVNS. With 5 bases clipped from V and 7 bases from J, the junction kept 9 bases outside the gene matches. This CDR3 is built from 15 residues. The chain's CDR3 is CASSSSGGAGEKLFF. The CDR3 DNA sequence: TGTGCCAGCAGTTCTTCAGGGGGCGCGGGTGAAAAACTGTTTTTT.

A few counts support this clone. The genes are TRBV28 and TRBJ1-3, with D unresolved. The V and J ends lost 5 bases and 2 bases respectively, with 25 bases between them. The CDR3 has 19 residues. Germline V lookup: CDR1 MDHEN, CDR2 SYDVKM. The CDR3 is CASSPLFFTGEMPGNTIYF. CDR3 coding DNA: TGTGCCAGCAGTCCCCTATTTTTTACCGGGGAAATGCCTGGAAACACCATATATTTT.

The chain is built from TRBV7-2 and TRBJ1-2, with 7 nucleotides matching TRBD1. The germline gives CDR1 SGHTA, CDR2 FQGNSA. The CDR3 length is 14 residues. After removal of 2 bases from V and 2 bases from J, the junction contained 2 bases not matched to a gene. The DNA of the CDR3 is TGTGCCAGCAGCTTACCGGGACAGAACTATGGCTACACCTTC. Protein product: CASSLPGQNYGYTF.

This sequence joins TRBV5-4 and TRBJ2-1; TRBD2 is a possible D gene (7 bases). Germline-derived CDR1 and CDR2 are SGHNT and YYREEE (reference sequence). The CDR3 has 16 amino acids. Trimming cost V 4 bases and J 3 bases, with 17 bases left between them. The CDR3 protein is CASSLGAGDNYNEQFF. As DNA, the CDR3 is TGTGCCAGCAGCCTTGGGGCGGGGGACAACTACAATGAGCAGTTCTTC.

CDR3 region: CASIGWREGGNTQYF. The CDR3, as DNA: TGTGCCAGCATCGGATGGCGGGAGGGCGGAAATACGCAGTATTTT. V gene TRBV28 combines with J gene TRBJ2-3; TRBD2 matches 9 bases. This CDR3 region has 15 residues. Germline V gives CDR1 MDHEN, CDR2 SYDVKM. V was clipped by 7 bases and J by 7 bases; unmatched bases: 12.

The chain couples TRBV2 to TRBJ1-2, with a possible D match to TRBD1 (6 bases). From germline, CDR1 is SNHLY and CDR2 FYNNEI. V lost 5 bases to trimming and J lost 4 bases, with 11 bases between them. The CDR3 totals 13 residues. Here the CDR3 DNA reads TGTGCCAGCAGTTGGGGGCAGGCCTATGGCTACACCTTC. It translates to CASSWGQAYGYTF.

The V call is TRBV6-2 or TRBV6-3, the J call TRBJ2-7; 10 positions match TRBD2. CDR1 and CDR2 from the germline V gene are MNHEY and SVGEGT. Germline trimming cut 5 bases from V and 0 bases from J; bases unmatched to any gene: 4. The CDR3 has 15 amino acids. The CDR3 reads CASSPSGGVSYEQYF. In nucleotides, the CDR3 is TGTGCCAGCAGTCCCAGCGGGGGGGTCTCCTACGAGCAGTACTTC.

The genes are TRBV28 and TRBJ1-1, with D possibly TRBD1 on 5 matching bases. The CDR3 has 16 amino acids. V dropped 7 bases and J dropped 1 base, with 19 bases sitting between them. The germline V gene encodes CDR1 MDHEN and CDR2 SYDVKM. CDR3 nucleotides: TGTGCCAGCACTAAACCGCGGGGACCTAGGAACACTGAAGCTTTCTTT. It yields the protein CASTKPRGPRNTEAFF.

The chain couples TRBV10-3 to TRBJ2-1; perhaps TRBD2 as D (5 bases). There are 12 residues in the CDR3. Trimming removed 4 bases at V and 8 bases at J, with 9 bases between. Germline values: CDR1 ENHRY, CDR2 SYGVKD. The CDR3 spells CAISARVDEQFF. Here the CDR3 DNA reads TGTGCCATCAGTGCGCGGGTCGATGAGCAGTTCTTC.

This clone has only one observation. The chain couples TRBV5-1 to TRBJ1-1, with TRBD1 identical over 7 bases. Trimming removed 1 base from V and 7 bases from J; junction bases left unmatched: 7. The CDR3 is 14 amino acids. CDR1 and CDR2 from the germline V gene are SGHRS and YFSETQ. The CDR3 DNA reads as TGCGCCAGCAGCTTGAGGGCTCAGGGGGGTGAAGCTTTCTTT. It translates to CASSLRAQGGEAFF.

The rearrangement joins TRBV5-6 to TRBJ1-1; 10 nucleotides agree with TRBD1. The CDR3 consists of 16 residues. CDR1 is SGHDT and CDR2 is YYEEEE in the germline V gene. The V and J ends lost 4 bases and 0 bases, in that order; junction bases with no gene match: 6. The CDR3 region is CASSGDRGLMNTEAFF. The CDR3 DNA is TGTGCCAGCAGCGGGGACAGGGGCCTCATGAACACTGAAGCTTTCTTT.

The chain joins TRBV7-6 to TRBJ2-6; 7 nucleotides line up with TRBD1. The CDR3 consists of 15 residues. Trimming cost V 5 bases and J 1 base; bases outside gene matches: 2. CDR1 is SGHVS, CDR2 FNYEAQ, per germline. CDR3 region: CASSPTGSGANVLTF. The CDR3 DNA reads TGTGCCAGCAGCCCGACAGGGTCTGGGGCCAACGTCCTGACTTTC.

CDR3 bases: TGTGCCAGCAGCATAGACAGTTCTTATCAGCCCCAGCATTTT. Translation gives CASSIDSSYQPQHF. V usage is TRBV7-9 and J usage is TRBJ1-5; a weak D match, TRBD1 (5 bases). There are 14 residues in the CDR3. Per the germline V gene, CDR1 is SEHNR and CDR2 is FQNEAQ (reference sequence). Deletions cut 5 bases from V and 5 bases from J, with 13 bases between. Full variable domain (rest looked up from reference TRBV7-9 and TRBJ1-5): DTGVSQNPRHKITKRGQNVTFRCDPISEHNRLYWYRQTLGQGPEFLTYFQNEAQLEKSRLLSDRFSAERPKGSFSTLEIQRTEQGDSAMYLCASSIDSSYQPQHFGDGTRLSIL.

V gene TRBV19 combines with J gene TRBJ1-1; D possibly corresponds to TRBD1 (6 bases). The ends were cut back, 3 bases at V and 0 bases at J, with 17 bases in the middle. Looked up from germline, CDR1 is LNHDA and CDR2 is SQIVND (reference sequence). The CDR3 contains 17 residues. This chain's CDR3 is CASSIPNTGTMNTEAFF. The CDR3 nucleotides are TGTGCCAGTAGTATCCCCAATACAGGGACCATGAACACTGAAGCTTTCTTT.

In nucleotides, the CDR3 is TGTGCCAGCAGCGTAGCCGCGGGTGACGCGGGTGGCTACACCTTC. Protein: CASSVAAGDAGGYTF. The chain is built from TRBV9 and TRBJ1-2; D gene ambiguous. Germline V gene sequence: CDR1 SGDLS, CDR2 YYNGEE. This CDR3 is built from 15 residues. V was trimmed by 0 bases and J by 7 bases, leaving 16 bases between them.

The chain employs TRBV4-2 and TRBJ2-7, with TRBD2 identical over 7 bases. The V gene end was trimmed by 0 bases and the J gene end by 4 bases; junction bases not matched to a gene: 9. This CDR3 is built from 16 residues. Germline-derived CDR1 and CDR2 are LGHNA and YNFKEQ. CDR3 DNA sequence: TGTGCCAGCAGCCAAGATGGCGGGGGTCTCGGATACGAGCAGTACTTC. Encoded protein: CASSQDGGGLGYEQYF.

J is TRBJ1-3 and V is TRBV24-1, with 7 bases matching TRBD1. In germline, CDR1 is KGHDR, CDR2 SFDVKD. V gave up 3 bases and J gave up 0 bases; unmatched junction bases: 7. This CDR3 comprises 17 residues. In DNA, the CDR3 is TGTGCCACCAGTGATAACTACAGGGGCAGCTCTGGAAACACCATATATTTT. It codes for CATSDNYRGSSGNTIYF.

This chain joins TRBV27 and TRBJ2-7, with TRBD2 matching 7 bases. CDR1 and CDR2 (germline): MNHEY, SMNVEV (reference sequence). V lost 7 bases to trimming and J lost 0 bases; unmatched junction nucleotides: 9. There are 15 residues in the CDR3. In DNA, the CDR3 is TGTGCCAGCAACCGAGCGGGCGGGAGCTCCTACGAGCAGTACTTC. As protein: CASNRAGGSSYEQYF.

This chain links TRBV5-4 with TRBJ1-1; maybe TRBD1 (5 bases). Germline V lookup: CDR1 SGHNT, CDR2 YYREEE (reference sequence). V was cut by 2 bases and J by 7 bases, with 12 bases left in between. The CDR3 runs 13 residues. In DNA, the CDR3 is TGTGCCAGCAGCTTCCAGGGTTTAGATGAAGCTTTCTTT. Its protein is CASSFQGLDEAFF. The full variable domain, with the rest looked up from reference TRBV5-4 and TRBJ1-1, is ETGVTQSPTHLIKTRGQQVTLRCSSQSGHNTVSWYQQALGQGPQFIFQYYREEENGRGNFPPRFSGLQFPNYSSELNVNALELDDSALYLCASSFQGLDEAFFGQGTRLTVV.

This clone was detected a few times. V gene TRBV10-1 combines with J gene TRBJ1-3; maybe TRBD1 (6 bases). Germline CDR1 reads WNHNN; CDR2 reads SYGVQD (reference sequence). There are 15 residues in the CDR3. The germline V and J ends were trimmed by 10 bases and 1 base, with 17 bases remaining between them. In DNA, the CDR3 is TGCGCCAACGTGGCGGGGGCCCAGTCTGGAAACACCATATATTTT. Its translation is CANVAGAQSGNTIYF.

This clone was detected only once. The rearrangement uses TRBV11-2 and TRBJ2-3; 9 bases line up with TRBD2. Germline CDR1 reads SGHAT; CDR2 reads FQNNGV. V trimming: 3 bases; J trimming: 0 bases; junction bases outside the gene matches: 4. The CDR3 contains 16 residues. The chain's CDR3 is CASSLTGLASTDTQYF. DNA of the CDR3: TGTGCCAGCAGCTTGACGGGACTAGCAAGCACAGATACGCAGTATTTT.

The chain links TRBV5-5 to TRBJ2-6, with a possible D match to TRBD1 (6 bases). Germline lookup yields CDR1 SGHKS and CDR2 YYEKEE (reference sequence). Trimming took 4 bases from V and 2 from J, leaving 19 bases between them. The CDR3 runs 18 residues. CDR3 sequence reads: CASSLRQEGSAGANVLTF. As DNA, the CDR3 is TGTGCCAGCAGCCTGCGACAGGAAGGTTCGGCTGGGGCCAACGTCCTGACTTTC.

The chain uses TRBV28 and TRBJ1-4, with 11 bases lining up with TRBD1. V lost 4 bases to trimming and J lost 3 bases; unmatched junction nucleotides: 10. The CDR3 spans 18 residues. Germline-derived CDR1 and CDR2 are MDHEN and SYDVKM. The CDR3 loop reads CASSSGTGGRTSNEKLFF. CDR3 in DNA: TGTGCCAGCAGTTCCGGGACAGGGGGAAGGACGTCTAATGAAAAACTGTTTTTT.

The CDR3 region is CASSQGAYGYTF. CDR3 nucleotide sequence: TGTGCCAGCTCACAGGGAGCCTATGGCTACACCTTC. The chain is built from TRBV6-5 and TRBJ1-2, with D possibly being TRBD1 (6 bases). CDR1 and CDR2 from the germline V gene are MNHEY and SVGAGI. The CDR3 is 12 residues long. Between the trimmed V and J ends, which lost 8 bases and 4 bases, there was a span of 11 bases.